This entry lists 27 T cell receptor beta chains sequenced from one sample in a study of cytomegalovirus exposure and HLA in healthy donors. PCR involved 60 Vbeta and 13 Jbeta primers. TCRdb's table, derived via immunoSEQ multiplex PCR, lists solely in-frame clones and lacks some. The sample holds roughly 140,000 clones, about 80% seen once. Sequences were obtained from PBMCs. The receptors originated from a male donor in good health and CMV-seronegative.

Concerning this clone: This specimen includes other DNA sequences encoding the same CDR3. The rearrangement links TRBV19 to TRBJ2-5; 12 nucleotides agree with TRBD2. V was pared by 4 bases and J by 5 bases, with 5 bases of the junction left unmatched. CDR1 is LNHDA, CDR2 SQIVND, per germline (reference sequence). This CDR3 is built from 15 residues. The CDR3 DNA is TGTGCCAGTAGTAGACTAGCGGGAGTTTATGAGACCCAGTACTTC. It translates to CASSRLAGVYETQYF.

The CDR3 loop is CASAGGGAHEQFF. The CDR3 nucleotides read TGTGCCAGTGCCGGCGGGGGGGCCCATGAGCAGTTCTTC. The rearrangement uses TRBV9 and TRBJ2-1; 9 bases map to TRBD2. The germline CDR1 and CDR2 sequences are SGDLS and YYNGEE. The CDR3 has 13 residues. V was pared by 8 bases and J by 8 bases, with 8 bases of the junction left unmatched.

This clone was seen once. The CDR3 DNA is TGTGCCAGTAGGGCGCAGGGCTACAATGAGCAGTTCTTC. Translation gives CASRAQGYNEQFF. V usage is TRBV19 and J usage is TRBJ2-1; the D gene is possibly TRBD1 (5 bases). This CDR3 comprises 13 residues. Germline V gives CDR1 LNHDA, CDR2 SQIVND (reference sequence). The ends were cut back, 6 bases at V and 3 bases at J, with 9 bases in the middle.

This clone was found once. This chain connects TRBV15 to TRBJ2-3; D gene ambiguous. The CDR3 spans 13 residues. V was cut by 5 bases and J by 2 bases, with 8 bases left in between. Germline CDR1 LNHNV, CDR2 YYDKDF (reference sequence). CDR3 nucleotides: TGTGCCACCAGCCGGGTCCTCACAGATACGCAGTATTTT. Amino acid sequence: CATSRVLTDTQYF. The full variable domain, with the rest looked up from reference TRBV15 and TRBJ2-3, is DAMVIQNPRYQVTQFGKPVTLSCSQTLNHNVMYWYQQKSSQAPKLLFHYYDKDFNNEADTPDNFQSRRPNTSFCFLDIRSPGLGDTAMYLCATSRVLTDTQYFGPGTRLTVL.

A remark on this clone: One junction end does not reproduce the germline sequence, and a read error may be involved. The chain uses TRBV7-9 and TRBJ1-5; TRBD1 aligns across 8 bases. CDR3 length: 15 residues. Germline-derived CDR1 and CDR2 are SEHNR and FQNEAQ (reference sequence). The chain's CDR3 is CSSSPGTGDNQPQHF. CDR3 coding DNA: TGTTCCAGCAGCCCCGGGACAGGAGACAATCAGCCCCAGCATTTT.

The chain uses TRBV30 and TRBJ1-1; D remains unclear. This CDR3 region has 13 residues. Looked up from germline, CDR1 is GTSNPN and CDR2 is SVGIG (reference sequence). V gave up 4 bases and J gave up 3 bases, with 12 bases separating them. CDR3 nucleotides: TGTGCCTGGACCCTCAGGTGGGACACTGAAGCTTTCTTT. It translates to CAWTLRWDTEAFF.

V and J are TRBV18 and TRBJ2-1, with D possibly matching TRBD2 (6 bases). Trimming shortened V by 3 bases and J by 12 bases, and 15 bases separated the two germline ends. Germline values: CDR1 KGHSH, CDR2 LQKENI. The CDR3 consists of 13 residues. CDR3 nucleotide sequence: TGTGCCAGCTCACCCGGGACTGCAGAAGGGCAGTTCTTC. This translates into CASSPGTAEGQFF.

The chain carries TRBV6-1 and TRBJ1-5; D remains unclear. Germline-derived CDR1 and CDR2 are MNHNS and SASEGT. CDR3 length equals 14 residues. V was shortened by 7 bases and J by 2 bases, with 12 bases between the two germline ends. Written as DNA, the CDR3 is TGTGCCAGCAAGGATCCGAGGGGCAATCAGCCCCAGCATTTT. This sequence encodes CASKDPRGNQPQHF.

The CDR3 protein is CAWIGQARTEAFF. In DNA, the CDR3 is TGTGCCTGGATAGGACAGGCCAGGACTGAAGCTTTCTTT. The chain recombines TRBV30 with TRBJ1-1, with 7 bases matching TRBD1. This CDR3 region has 13 residues. The V gene end was trimmed by 4 bases and the J gene end by 5 bases; junction bases not matched to a gene: 7. The germline CDR1 and CDR2 sequences are GTSNPN and SVGIG (reference sequence).

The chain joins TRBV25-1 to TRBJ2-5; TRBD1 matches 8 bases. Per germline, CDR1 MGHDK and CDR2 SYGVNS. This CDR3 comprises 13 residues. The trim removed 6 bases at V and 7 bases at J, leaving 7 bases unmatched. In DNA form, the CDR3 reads TGTGCCAGCAGATCGACAGGGGCGGGGACCCAGTACTTC. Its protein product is CASRSTGAGTQYF. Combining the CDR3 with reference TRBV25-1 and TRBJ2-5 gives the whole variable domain EADIYQTPRYLVIGTGKKITLECSQTMGHDKMYWYQQDPGMELHLIHYSYGVNSTEKGDLSSESTVSRIRTEHFPLTLESARPSHTSQYLCASRSTGAGTQYFGPGTRLLVL.

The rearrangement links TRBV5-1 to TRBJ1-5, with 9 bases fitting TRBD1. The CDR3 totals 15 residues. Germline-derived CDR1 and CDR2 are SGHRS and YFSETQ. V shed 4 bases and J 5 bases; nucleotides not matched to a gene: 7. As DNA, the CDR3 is TGCGCCAGCAGCCCGACAGGGGGAAGGGATCAGCCCCAGCATTTT. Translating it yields CASSPTGGRDQPQHF.

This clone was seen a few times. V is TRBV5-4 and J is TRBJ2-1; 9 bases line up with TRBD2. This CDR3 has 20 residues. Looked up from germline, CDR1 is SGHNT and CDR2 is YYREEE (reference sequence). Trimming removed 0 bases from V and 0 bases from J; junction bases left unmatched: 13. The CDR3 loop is CASSLVFWTSVLSSYNEQFF. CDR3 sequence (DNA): TGTGCCAGCAGCTTGGTCTTCTGGACTAGCGTCCTTAGCTCCTACAATGAGCAGTTCTTC.

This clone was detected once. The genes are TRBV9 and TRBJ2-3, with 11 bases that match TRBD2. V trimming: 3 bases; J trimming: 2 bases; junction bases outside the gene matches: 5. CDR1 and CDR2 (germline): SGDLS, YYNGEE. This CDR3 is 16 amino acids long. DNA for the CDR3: TGTGCCAGCAGCGCGGGGACTAGCGGAAACACAGATACGCAGTATTTT. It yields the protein CASSAGTSGNTDTQYF.

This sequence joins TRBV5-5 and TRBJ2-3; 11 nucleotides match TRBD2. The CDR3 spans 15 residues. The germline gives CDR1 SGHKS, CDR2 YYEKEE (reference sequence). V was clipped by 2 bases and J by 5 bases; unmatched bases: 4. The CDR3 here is CASSLLAGEGDTQYF. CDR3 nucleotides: TGTGCCAGCAGCTTACTAGCGGGGGAAGGAGATACGCAGTATTTT. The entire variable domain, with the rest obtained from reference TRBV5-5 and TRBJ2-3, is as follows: DAGVTQSPTHLIKTRGQQVTLRCSPISGHKSVSWYQQVLGQGPQFIFQYYEKEERGRGNFPDRFSARQFPNYSSELNVNALLLGDSALYLCASSLLAGEGDTQYFGPGTRLTVL.

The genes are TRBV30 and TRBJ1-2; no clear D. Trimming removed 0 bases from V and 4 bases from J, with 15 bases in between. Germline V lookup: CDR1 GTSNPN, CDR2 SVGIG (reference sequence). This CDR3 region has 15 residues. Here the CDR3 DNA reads TGTGCCTGGAGTGTACAACCACCGGGAAGCTATGGCTACACCTTC. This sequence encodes CAWSVQPPGSYGYTF. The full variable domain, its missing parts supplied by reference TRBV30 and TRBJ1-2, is SQTIHQWPATLVQPVGSPLSLECTVEGTSNPNLYWYRQAAGRGLQLLFYSVGIGQISSEVPQNLSASRPQDRQFILSSKKLLLSDSGFYLCAWSVQPPGSYGYTFGSGTRLTVV.

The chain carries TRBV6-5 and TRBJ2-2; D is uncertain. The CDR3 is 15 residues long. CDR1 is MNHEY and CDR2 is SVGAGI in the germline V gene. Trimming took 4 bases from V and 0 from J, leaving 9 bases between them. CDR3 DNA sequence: TGTGCCAGCAGTTTTACAAACGCGAACACCGGGGAGCTGTTTTTT. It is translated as CASSFTNANTGELFF.

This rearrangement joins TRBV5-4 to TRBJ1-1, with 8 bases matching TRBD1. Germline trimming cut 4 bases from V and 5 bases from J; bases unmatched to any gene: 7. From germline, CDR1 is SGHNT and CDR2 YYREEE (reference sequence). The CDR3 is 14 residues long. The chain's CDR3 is CASSQDRGGTEAFF. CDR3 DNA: TGTGCCAGCAGCCAAGACAGGGGAGGGACTGAAGCTTTCTTT.

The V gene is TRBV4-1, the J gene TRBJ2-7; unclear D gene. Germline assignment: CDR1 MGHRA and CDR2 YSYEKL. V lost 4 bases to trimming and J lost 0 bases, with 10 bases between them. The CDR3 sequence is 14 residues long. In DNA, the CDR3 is TGCGCCAGCAGCCTCCGGTACCTCTCCTACGAGCAGTACTTC. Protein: CASSLRYLSYEQYF.

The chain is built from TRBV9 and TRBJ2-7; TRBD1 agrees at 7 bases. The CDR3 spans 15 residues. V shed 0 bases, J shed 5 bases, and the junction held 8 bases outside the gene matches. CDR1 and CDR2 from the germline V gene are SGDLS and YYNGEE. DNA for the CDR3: TGTGCCAGCAGCGTAGGGGACAGCCTAGCACACGAGCAGTACTTC. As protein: CASSVGDSLAHEQYF.

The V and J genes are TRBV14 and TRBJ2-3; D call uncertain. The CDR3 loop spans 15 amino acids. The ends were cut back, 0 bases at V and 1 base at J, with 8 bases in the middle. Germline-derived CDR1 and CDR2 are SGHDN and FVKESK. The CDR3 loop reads CASSQDIRGTDTQYF. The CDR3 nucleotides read TGTGCCAGCAGCCAAGATATCCGGGGCACAGATACGCAGTATTTT.

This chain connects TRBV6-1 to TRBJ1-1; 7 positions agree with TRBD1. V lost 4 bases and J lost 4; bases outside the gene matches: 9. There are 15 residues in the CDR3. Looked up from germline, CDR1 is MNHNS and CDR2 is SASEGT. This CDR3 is CASSGTRTGVTEAFF. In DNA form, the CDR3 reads TGTGCCAGCAGTGGTACCAGAACAGGGGTCACTGAAGCTTTCTTT.

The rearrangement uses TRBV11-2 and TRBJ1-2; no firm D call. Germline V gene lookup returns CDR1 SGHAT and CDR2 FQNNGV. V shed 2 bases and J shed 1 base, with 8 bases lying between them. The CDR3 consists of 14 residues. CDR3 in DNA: TGTGCCAGCAGCTTAAATAGCCTTAACTATGGCTACACCTTC. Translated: CASSLNSLNYGYTF.

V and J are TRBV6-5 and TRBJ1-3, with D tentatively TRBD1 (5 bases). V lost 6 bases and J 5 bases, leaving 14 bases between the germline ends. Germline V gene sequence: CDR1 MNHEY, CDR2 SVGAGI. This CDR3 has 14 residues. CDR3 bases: TGTGCCAGCAGATCGGGACTCAATAGAAACACCATATATTTT. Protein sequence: CASRSGLNRNTIYF.

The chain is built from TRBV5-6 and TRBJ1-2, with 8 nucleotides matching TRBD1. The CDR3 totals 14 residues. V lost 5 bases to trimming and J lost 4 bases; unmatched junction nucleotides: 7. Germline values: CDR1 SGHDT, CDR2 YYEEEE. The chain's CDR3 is CASRPTGAGYGYTF. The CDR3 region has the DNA TGTGCCAGCAGACCGACAGGGGCTGGCTATGGCTACACCTTC.

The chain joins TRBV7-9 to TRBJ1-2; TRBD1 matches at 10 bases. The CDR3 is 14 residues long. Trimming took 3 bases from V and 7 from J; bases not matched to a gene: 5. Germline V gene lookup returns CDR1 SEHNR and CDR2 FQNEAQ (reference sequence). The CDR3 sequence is CASSFPGQGTGYTF. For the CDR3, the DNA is TGTGCCAGCAGCTTCCCGGGACAGGGGACTGGCTACACCTTC.

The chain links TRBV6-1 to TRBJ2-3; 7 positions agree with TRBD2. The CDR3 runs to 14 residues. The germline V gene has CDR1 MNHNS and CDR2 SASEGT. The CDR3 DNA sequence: TGTGGGTTAAGGAGCGGGGATAGCACAGATACGCAGTATTTT. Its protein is CGLRSGDSTDTQYF.

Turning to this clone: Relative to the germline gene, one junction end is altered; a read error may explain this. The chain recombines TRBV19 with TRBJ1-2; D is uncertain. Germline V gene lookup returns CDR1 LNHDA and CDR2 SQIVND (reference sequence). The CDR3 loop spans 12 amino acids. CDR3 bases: TGTGCCAGTAGTGACCGTAACTATGGCCACACCTTC. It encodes CASSDRNYGHTF.